The 16 T cell receptor beta chains below all came from one sample that was sequenced in a study of control samples from healthy donors and cancer patients. Sequenced by immunoSEQ multiplex PCR; TCRdb stores in-frame clones only, minus some. The table records 150,000 to 200,000 clones, over 85% of them present only once. The sample taken for sequencing was blood. The source of these receptors is a man between 25 and 39 years old in good health.

This clone showed up just a few times. The V gene is TRBV21-1, the J gene TRBJ1-3. TRBV21-1 corresponds to a pseudogene. The CDR3 sequence is 16 residues long. As DNA, the CDR3 is TGTGCCAGCGCCCCTTACCCCCGGGACTCTGGAAACACCATATATTTT. Translated: CASAPYPRDSGNTIYF.

Turning to this clone: Additional DNA sequences in this sample encode the identical CDR3. The CDR3: CASSLAGGETQYF. CDR3 DNA: TGTGCCAGCAGCTTAGCGGGAGGCGAGACCCAGTACTTC. The chain has TRBV28 and TRBJ2-5, with TRBD2 matching over 10 bases. CDR3 length equals 13 residues. The V gene's germline CDR1 is MDHEN and CDR2 SYDVKM. The V and J ends lost 6 bases and 5 bases, in that order; junction bases with no gene match: 3.

J is TRBJ2-7 and V is TRBV9; D remains unclear. Germline V lookup: CDR1 SGDLS, CDR2 YYNGEE. Trimming took off 4 bases at V and 1 base at J, with 12 bases between the two ends. The CDR3 sequence is 14 residues long. CDR3 in amino acids: CASSPHRGSYEQYF. In DNA, the CDR3 is TGTGCCAGCAGCCCCCACCGAGGATCCTACGAGCAGTACTTC.

V usage is TRBV13 and J usage is TRBJ1-3; tentatively, D is TRBD1 (5 bases). V shed 2 bases and J shed 2 bases, with 10 bases lying between them. This CDR3 region has 15 residues. Germline CDR1 PRHDT, CDR2 FYEKMQ (reference sequence). CDR3 loop: CASSLRAGTGNTIYF. CDR3 in DNA: TGTGCCAGCAGCTTAAGGGCAGGGACTGGAAACACCATATATTTT.

This chain joins TRBV18 and TRBJ2-1; unclear D gene. Trimming removed 4 bases at V and 0 bases at J, with 10 bases between. The CDR3 is 15 amino acids. CDR1 and CDR2 (germline): KGHSH, LQKENI. The CDR3, as DNA: TGTGCCAGCTCACAAATGGATAGCTCCTACAATGAGCAGTTCTTC. This translates into CASSQMDSSYNEQFF.

The J gene is TRBJ2-5, the V gene TRBV19; D gene ambiguous. Looked up from germline, CDR1 is LNHDA and CDR2 is SQIVND (reference sequence). There are 14 residues in the CDR3. The V end lost 5 bases, the J end lost 5 bases, and 15 bases lay between the germline ends. The DNA of the CDR3 is TGTGCCAGTAGTCCCCCTGAAGCGTGGGAGACCCAGTACTTC. Its translation: CASSPPEAWETQYF.

The chain recombines TRBV19 with TRBJ1-1; D is unclear. V lost 10 bases and J lost 1, with 7 bases in between. Germline CDR1 LNHDA, CDR2 SQIVND (reference sequence). The CDR3 length is 11 residues. CDR3 coding DNA: TGTGCCACTAAAACGAACACTGAAGCTTTCTTT. Amino acids: CATKTNTEAFF.

The V and J genes are TRBV3-1 (or the pseudogene TRBV3-2) and TRBJ2-1, with D uncertain. The V gene's germline CDR1 is LGHDT and CDR2 YNNKEL (reference sequence). The CDR3 length is 15 residues. Trimming removed 1 base at V and 9 bases at J, with 16 bases between. The DNA for the CDR3 is TGTGCCAGCAGCCAAGCTAGGGCCACTCGTGCTGAGCAGTTCTTC. Amino acid sequence: CASSQARATRAEQFF.

This chain links TRBV6-5 with TRBJ2-1, with 13 bases that match TRBD2. Germline V gene data show CDR1 as MNHEY and CDR2 as SVGAGI. This CDR3 is 16 amino acids long. V shed 2 bases, J shed 9 bases, and the junction held 7 bases outside the gene matches. The CDR3: CASSYPLAGGPGEQFF. CDR3 sequence (DNA): TGTGCCAGCAGTTACCCACTAGCGGGAGGGCCGGGTGAGCAGTTCTTC.

The rearrangement joins TRBV5-5 to TRBJ1-1, with D unclear. Trimming took off 0 bases at V and 1 base at J, with 7 bases between the two ends. The germline V gene has CDR1 SGHKS and CDR2 YYEKEE (reference sequence). This CDR3 has 14 residues. The CDR3 is CASSLGVTNTEAFF. CDR3 sequence (DNA): TGTGCCAGCAGCTTGGGGGTGACGAACACTGAAGCTTTCTTT.

This chain uses TRBV15 with TRBJ1-2, with a tentative D call TRBD1 (5 bases). Germline V gene data show CDR1 as LNHNV and CDR2 as YYDKDF (reference sequence). The CDR3 runs to 14 residues. V dropped 0 bases and J dropped 8 bases, with 13 bases sitting between them. CDR3 residues: CATSRDGGEGGYTF. The CDR3 DNA follows: TGTGCCACCAGCAGAGACGGGGGGGAGGGAGGCTACACCTTC.

The chain links TRBV30 to TRBJ1-5; no firm D call. The CDR3 sequence is 13 residues long. Trimming cost V 1 base and J 0 bases, with 4 bases left between them. The germline V gene has CDR1 GTSNPN and CDR2 SVGIG (reference sequence). As DNA, the CDR3 is TGTGCCTGGAGTGAGGATAGCAATCAGCCCCAGCATTTT. This translates into CAWSEDSNQPQHF.

V gene TRBV27 combines with J gene TRBJ1-5; D unresolved. CDR1 and CDR2 (germline): MNHEY, SMNVEV (reference sequence). This CDR3 is 15 amino acids long. Trimming shortened V by 2 bases and J by 2 bases, and 10 bases separated the two germline ends. The CDR3, as DNA: TGTGCCAGCAGTTTAGGCGGGGATGGCAATCAGCCCCAGCATTTT. It yields the protein CASSLGGDGNQPQHF.

The chain links TRBV29-1 to TRBJ1-1; possibly TRBD1 for D (5 bases). V was shortened by 5 bases and J by 0 bases, with 10 bases between the two germline ends. The CDR3 is 13 residues long. The germline V gene encodes CDR1 SQVTM and CDR2 ANQGSEA. The CDR3 nucleotides read TGCAGCGTTTCGGGACTCTTGAACACTGAAGCTTTCTTT. As protein: CSVSGLLNTEAFF.

The chain links TRBV30 to TRBJ1-1; D possibly corresponds to TRBD1 (5 bases). Germline V CDR1 and CDR2: GTSNPN, SVGIG (reference sequence). Trimming pared 0 bases from V and 7 bases from J, leaving 12 bases between. This CDR3 contains 13 residues. CDR3 coding DNA: TGTGCCTGGAGTGTACGTAGACAGAATGAAGCTTTCTTT. This translates into CAWSVRRQNEAFF.

The V call is TRBV4-1, the J call TRBJ2-5, with D hard to call. V dropped 1 base and J dropped 4 bases, with 13 bases sitting between them. This CDR3 contains 15 residues. Germline CDR1 reads MGHRA; CDR2 reads YSYEKL. CDR3 region: CASSQVGLGRETQYF. CDR3 nucleotide sequence: TGCGCCAGCAGCCAAGTAGGGCTCGGCCGAGAGACCCAGTACTTC.